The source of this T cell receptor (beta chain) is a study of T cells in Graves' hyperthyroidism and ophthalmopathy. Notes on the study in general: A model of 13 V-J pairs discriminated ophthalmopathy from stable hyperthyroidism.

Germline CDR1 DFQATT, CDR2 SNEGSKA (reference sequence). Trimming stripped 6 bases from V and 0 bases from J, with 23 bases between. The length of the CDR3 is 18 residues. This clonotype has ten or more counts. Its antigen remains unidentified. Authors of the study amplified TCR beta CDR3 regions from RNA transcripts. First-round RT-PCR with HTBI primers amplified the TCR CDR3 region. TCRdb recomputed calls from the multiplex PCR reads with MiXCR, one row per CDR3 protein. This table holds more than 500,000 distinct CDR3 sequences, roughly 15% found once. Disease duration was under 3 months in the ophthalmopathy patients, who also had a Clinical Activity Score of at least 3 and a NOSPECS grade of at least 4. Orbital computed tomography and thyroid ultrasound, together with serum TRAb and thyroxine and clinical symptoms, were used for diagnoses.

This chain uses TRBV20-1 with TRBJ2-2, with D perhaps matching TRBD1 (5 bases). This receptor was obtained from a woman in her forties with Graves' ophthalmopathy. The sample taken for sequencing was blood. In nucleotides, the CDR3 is TGCAGTGCCCAACGCCCCGACAGTTGGTTCGCGAACACCGGGGAGCTGTTTTTT. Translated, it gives CSAQRPDSWFANTGELFF.